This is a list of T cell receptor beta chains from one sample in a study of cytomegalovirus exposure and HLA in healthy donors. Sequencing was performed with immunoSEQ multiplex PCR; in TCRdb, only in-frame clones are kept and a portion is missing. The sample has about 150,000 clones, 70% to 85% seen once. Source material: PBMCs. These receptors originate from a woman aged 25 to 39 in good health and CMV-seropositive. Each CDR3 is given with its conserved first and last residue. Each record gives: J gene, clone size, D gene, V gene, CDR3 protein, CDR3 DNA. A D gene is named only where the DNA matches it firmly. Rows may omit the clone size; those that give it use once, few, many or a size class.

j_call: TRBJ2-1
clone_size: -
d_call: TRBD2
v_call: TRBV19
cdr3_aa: CASSLTSGYNEQFF
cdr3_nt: TGTGCCAGTAGCCTTACTAGCGGTTACAATGAGCAGTTCTTC

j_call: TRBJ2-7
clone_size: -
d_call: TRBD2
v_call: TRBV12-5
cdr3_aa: CASGLWLAGGVIEQYF
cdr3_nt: TGTGCTAGTGGTTTGTGGCTAGCGGGAGGGGTGATCGAGCAGTACTTC

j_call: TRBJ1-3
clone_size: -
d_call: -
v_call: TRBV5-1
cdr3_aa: CASSLDSLSGNTIYF
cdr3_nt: TGCGCCAGCAGCTTGGACAGCCTCTCTGGAAACACCATATATTTT

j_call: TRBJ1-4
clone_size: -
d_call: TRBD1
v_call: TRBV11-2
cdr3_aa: CASSLTTGGNEKLFF
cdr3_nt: TGTGCCAGCAGCTTAACGACAGGGGGTAATGAAAAACTGTTTTTT

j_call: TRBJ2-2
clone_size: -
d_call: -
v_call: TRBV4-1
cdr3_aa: CASSPPPDTGELFF
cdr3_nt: TGCGCCAGCAGCCCCCCCCCGGACACCGGGGAGCTGTTTTTT

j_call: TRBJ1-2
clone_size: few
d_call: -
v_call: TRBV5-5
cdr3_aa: CASSANVAYGYTF
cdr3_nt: TGTGCCAGCAGCGCGAATGTTGCCTATGGCTACACCTTC

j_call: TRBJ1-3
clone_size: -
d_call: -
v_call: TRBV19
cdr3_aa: CASRKSQLELGNTIYF
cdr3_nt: TGTGCCAGTAGGAAATCCCAACTAGAGCTTGGAAACACCATATATTTT

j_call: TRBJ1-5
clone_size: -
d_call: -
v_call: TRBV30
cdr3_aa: CAWSVLGGSQPQHF
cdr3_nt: TGTGCCTGGAGTGTACTGGGGGGATCGCAGCCCCAGCATTTT

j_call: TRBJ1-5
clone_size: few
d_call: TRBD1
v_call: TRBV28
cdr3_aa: CASSTQGFNQPQHF
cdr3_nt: TGTGCCAGCAGCACACAGGGGTTCAATCAGCCCCAGCATTTT

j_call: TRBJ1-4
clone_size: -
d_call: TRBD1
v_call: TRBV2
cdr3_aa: CASRRNRGQTGEKLFF
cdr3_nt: TGTGCCAGCCGTCGGAACAGGGGGCAAACAGGTGAAAAACTGTTTTTT

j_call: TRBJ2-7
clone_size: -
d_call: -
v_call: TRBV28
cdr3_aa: CASRSRQVSYEQYF
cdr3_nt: TGTGCCAGCAGGTCTAGACAGGTCTCCTACGAGCAGTACTTC